What follows describes a single T cell receptor (beta chain). Its antigen is not identified. This sample was taken from a study of graft-versus-host responses after intestinal transplantation. Study-wide context: Isolated intestinal, liver-intestinal, or multivisceral transplants had been given to the recipients. The recipients all started with anti-thymocyte globulin induction and then took tacrolimus and steroids for around three years. Findings and caveats of the study: Patients with graft-donor T cell macrochimerism had high graft-versus-host to host-versus-graft clonal ratios in allografts.

Assay used: immunoSEQ multiplex PCR; TCRdb lists only in-frame clones, some missing. The sample has 65,000 to 90,000 clones; approximately 90% are singletons. Per germline, CDR1 SGHDT and CDR2 YYEEEE. The CDR3 runs 13 residues. The ends were cut back, 4 bases at V and 4 bases at J, with 11 bases in the middle. This chain uses TRBV5-6 with TRBJ1-2; TRBD1 is a possible D gene (6 bases). The TCR sequence derives from a human donor who was the organ donor for an intestinal transplant. The material was unstimulated CD8+ T cells sorted from spleen or lymph node cells, obtained before transplant. The CDR3 sequence is CASSPTGIYGYTF. Here the CDR3 DNA reads TGTGCCAGCAGCCCCACAGGGATCTATGGCTACACCTTC. Together with reference TRBV5-6 and TRBJ1-2, the CDR3 gives the full variable domain: DAGVTQSPTHLIKTRGQQVTLRCSPKSGHDTVSWYQQALGQGPQFIFQYYEEEERQRGNFPDRFSGHQFPNYSSELNVNALLLGDSALYLCASSPTGIYGYTFGSGTRLTVV.